The clone carrying this TCR beta chain was seen a few times. The antigen remains unidentified. Germline V gene data show CDR1 as LNHNV and CDR2 as YYDKDF (reference sequence). Trimming cost V 0 bases and J 3 bases, with 17 bases left between them. The CDR3 has 17 residues. Unique molecular identifiers were used in preparing the TCRbeta library. TCRdb itself ran the PCR reads through MiXCR, one entry per CDR3 protein. The table shows fewer than 550,000 distinct CDR3 sequences, with 15% to 20% occurring only once. The sample originates from a study of T-cell reconstitution after alpha-beta-depleted transplantation in children. Findings and limits, study-wide: Several patients had high TCRbeta diversity at day 60; it came from surviving recipient T cells and thymic progenitors.

This chain uses TRBV15 with TRBJ2-5; possibly TRBD2 for D (6 bases). The clonotype originates from a boy less than two years old who had a stem cell transplant for Wiskott-Aldrich syndrome, so the T cells may come from the graft donor. Sequences were derived from PBMCs, mostly from graft donor cells, sampled 360 days after TCRalphabeta/CD19-depleted stem cell transplant. The DNA for the CDR3 is TGTGCCACCAGCAGAGAGGCTAGCGCTAGACACGAAGAGACCCAGTACTTC. Protein: CATSREASARHEETQYF.